The 13 T cell receptor beta chains presented below share a single source sample, sequenced in a study of CXCR3-negative and CXCR3-positive naive CD8 T cells. The study made its TRB cDNA libraries by 5' RACE, adding UMI labels. Reprocessing the 5' RACE reads, TCRdb reports a single entry for every CDR3 protein and omits DNA. In total, the table holds over 6,500 distinct CDR3 sequences. The sequenced sample consisted of naive CXCR3- CD8+ T cells from blood. Subset defined: CD45RO-CCR7+CD27+CD95- naive CD8+ T cells lacking CXCR3 (TNR3-). All receptors come from a human donor in good health. Some clones in this sample may be carry-over from other donors' samples.

According to its frequency, this clonotype is medium-sized (0.01 to 0.1%). V usage is TRBV3-1 and J usage is TRBJ2-1; TCRdb names TRBD2, which stays unverified in the absence of DNA. This CDR3 has 14 residues. CDR1 and CDR2 from the germline V gene are LGHDT and YNNKEL (reference sequence). Here the CDR3 reads CASSGLVDNNEQFF.

According to its frequency, this clonotype is medium-sized. The J gene is TRBJ2-1, the V gene TRBV5-1. The germline V gene encodes CDR1 SGHRS and CDR2 YFSETQ. This CDR3 spans 15 amino acids. CDR3 residues: CASSSAELRNNEQFF.

Its frequency marks this clonotype as medium-sized (0.01 to 0.1%). This chain uses TRBV7-6 with TRBJ2-3; TCRdb proposes TRBD2, but this gene call is untestable without DNA. CDR1 is SGHVS and CDR2 is FNYEAQ in the germline V gene. The CDR3 sequence is 16 residues long. The CDR3 loop reads CASSSLALGSADTQYF.

In terms of frequency, this clonotype is medium-sized. The genes are TRBV20-1 and TRBJ2-2; as DNA is missing, the TRBD1 call by TCRdb cannot be tested. Germline V CDR1 and CDR2: DFQATT, SNEGSKA (reference sequence). The CDR3 loop spans 15 amino acids. The CDR3 spells CSAPNGGGGTGELFF.

V usage is TRBV21-1 and J usage is TRBJ2-2; the D call from TCRdb, TRBD1, cannot be confirmed without DNA. TRBV21-1 is noted as a pseudogene. This CDR3 comprises 14 residues. Here the CDR3 reads CANVRDRNTGELFF.

According to its frequency, this clonotype is medium-sized. This chain uses TRBV29-1 with TRBJ2-5; TCRdb returns TRBD2, unconfirmable since there is no DNA. The CDR3 is made up of 14 amino acids. Germline V gene sequence: CDR1 SQVTM, CDR2 ANQGSEA. CDR3 protein: CSVELAGRRETQYF. The variable domain in full, with the rest retrieved from reference TRBV29-1 and TRBJ2-5, is SAVISQKPSRDICQRGTSLTIQCQVDSQVTMMFWYRQQPGQSLTLIATANQGSEATYESGFVIDKFPISRPNLTFSTLTVSNMSPEDSSIYLCSVELAGRRETQYFGPGTRLLVL.

The chain links TRBV3-1 to TRBJ1-1. Per the germline V gene, CDR1 is LGHDT and CDR2 is YNNKEL (reference sequence). This CDR3 has 15 amino acids. CDR3 region: CASSLVGYMNTEAFF.

The gene calls are TRBV2 and TRBJ2-7; TCRdb's assignment of TRBD1 cannot be checked, as there is no DNA. Germline assignment: CDR1 SNHLY and CDR2 FYNNEI. The CDR3 contains 14 residues. The CDR3 here is CARASGTDTYEQYF.

This clonotype ranks as medium-sized in terms of frequency. The J gene is TRBJ1-6, the V gene TRBV20-1. Germline-derived CDR1 and CDR2 are DFQATT and SNEGSKA (reference sequence). This CDR3 region has 13 residues. The CDR3 here is CSAGREDNSPLHF.

The chain carries TRBV2 and TRBJ1-1. The CDR3 loop spans 13 amino acids. CDR1 is SNHLY and CDR2 is FYNNEI in the germline V gene. The CDR3 reads CASSRAQGTEAFF.

The chain employs TRBV9 and TRBJ2-4; the D gene TCRdb calls, TRBD1, cannot be checked with no DNA. Germline loops: CDR1 SGDLS, CDR2 YYNGEE. CDR3 length: 15 amino acids. The CDR3 loop reads CASSDGTLAKNIQYF.

This clonotype counts as medium-sized by frequency. The rearrangement uses TRBV14 and TRBJ2-1; with no DNA, the TCRdb D assignment of TRBD2 cannot be verified. Looked up from germline, CDR1 is SGHDN and CDR2 is FVKESK. The CDR3 is made up of 17 amino acids. The CDR3 here is CASSQVYTRTSYNEQFF.

The rearrangement joins TRBV5-1 to TRBJ2-1; TCRdb proposes TRBD1, but this gene call is untestable without DNA. The CDR3 length is 14 residues. Germline-derived CDR1 and CDR2 are SGHRS and YFSETQ. The CDR3 protein is CASSFRQGEWEQFF.